This TCR beta chain stems from a study of T cell responses to AZD1222 COVID-19 vaccine. On the study more broadly: Second doses at about 4 or about 12 weeks were pooled.

V lost 3 bases and J lost 0, with 11 bases in between. The germline V gene encodes CDR1 SGDLS and CDR2 YYNGEE. The length of the CDR3 is 15 residues. The protocol was immunoSEQ multiplex PCR, while the TCRdb copy is restricted to in-frame clones and leaves out a portion. This table holds roughly 150,000 clones, over 90% found once. Study outcomes and limitations: Every sample of the repertoires postdated the peak T cell response. Only 5 to 7 AZD1222 recipients were seropositive at baseline.

Points on this clone: Its target is unknown.

This chain connects TRBV9 to TRBJ2-3, with D perhaps matching TRBD2 (6 bases). The sequence derives from an adult in good health. The sequencing used peripheral blood, collected on day 0 of AZD1222 vaccination. CDR3 sequence reads: CASSAGTSSTDTQYF. The CDR3 DNA follows: TGTGCCAGCAGCGCTGGGACTTCAAGCACAGATACGCAGTATTTT. The variable domain in full, with the rest retrieved from reference TRBV9 and TRBJ2-3, is DSGVTQTPKHLITATGQRVTLRCSPRSGDLSVYWYQQSLDQGLQFLIQYYNGEERAKGNILERFSAQQFPDLHSELNLSSLELGDSALYFCASSAGTSSTDTQYFGPGTRLTVL.